This T cell receptor (beta chain) is from a study of blood T cell repertoires in COVID-19. Study summary: Material from acute and convalescent COVID-19 was sourced from the United States, Italy and Spain. From T cells, B-cell-depleted T cells, or PBMCs came the material, which was cDNA or gDNA.

The CDR3 length is 13 residues. The V and J ends lost 5 bases and 11 bases respectively, with 18 bases between them. Per the original data handling: By means of reference gene primer amplification, nucleated cell counts were estimated. Using immunoSEQ multiplex PCR, the repertoire was profiled, and TCRdb retains in-frame clones only, with some absent. V, J and clone size are taken as reported in that table, and D and trimming were inferred from the DNA itself. The table includes about 170,000 clones, around 82% detected once. Input material: peripheral blood. The rearrangement joins TRBV12-3 or TRBV12-4 to TRBJ1-2; D is unclear. This receptor was identified in an elderly woman with active or convalescent COVID-19. For the CDR3, the DNA is TGTGCCAGCAGTGACCATAGGACTCCCGTGTACACCTTC. Translation: CASSDHRTPVYTF.